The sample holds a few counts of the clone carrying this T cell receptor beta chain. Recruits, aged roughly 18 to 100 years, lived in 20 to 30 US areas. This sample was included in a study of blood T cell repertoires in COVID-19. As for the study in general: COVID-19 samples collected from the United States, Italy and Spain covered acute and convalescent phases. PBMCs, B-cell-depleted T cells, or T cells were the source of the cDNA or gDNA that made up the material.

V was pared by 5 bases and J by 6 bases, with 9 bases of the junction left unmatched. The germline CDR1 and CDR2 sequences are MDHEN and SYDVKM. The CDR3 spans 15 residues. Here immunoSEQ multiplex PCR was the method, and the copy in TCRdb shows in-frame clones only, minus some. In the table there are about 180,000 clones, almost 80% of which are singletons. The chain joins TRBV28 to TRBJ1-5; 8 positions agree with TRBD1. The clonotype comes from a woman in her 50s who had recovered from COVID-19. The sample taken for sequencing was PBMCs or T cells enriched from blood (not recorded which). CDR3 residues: CASSLAGGWGQPQHF. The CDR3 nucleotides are TGTGCCAGCAGTCTCGCAGGGGGCTGGGGTCAGCCCCAGCATTTT.